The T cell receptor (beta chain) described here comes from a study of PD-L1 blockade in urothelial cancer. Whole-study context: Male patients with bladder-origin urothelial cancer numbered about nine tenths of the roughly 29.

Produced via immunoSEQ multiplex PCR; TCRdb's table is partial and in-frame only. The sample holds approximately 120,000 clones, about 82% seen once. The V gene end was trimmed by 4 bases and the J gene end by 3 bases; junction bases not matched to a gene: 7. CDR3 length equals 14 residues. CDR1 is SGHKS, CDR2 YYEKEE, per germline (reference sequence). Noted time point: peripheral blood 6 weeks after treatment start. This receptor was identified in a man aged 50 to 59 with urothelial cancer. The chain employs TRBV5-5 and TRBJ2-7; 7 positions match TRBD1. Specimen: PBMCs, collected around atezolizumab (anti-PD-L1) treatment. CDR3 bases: TGTGCCAGCAGCCGGGGACAGACAAACTACGAGCAGTACTTC. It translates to CASSRGQTNYEQYF.